This entry lists 9 T cell receptor beta chains sequenced from one sample in a study of CD8 T cells in ankylosing spondylitis. MiXCR, applied by TCRdb to the 5' RACE reads, yields one record per CDR3 protein. The sample holds around 180,000 distinct CDR3 sequences; about 18% are singletons and the top ten take 4.3%. The sequencing sample was made of blood, either unsorted or a sorted T cell fraction (not recorded which). These receptors all come from a male donor under 30 with ankylosing spondylitis or in good health (not recorded which).

A few counts support this clonotype. The V call is TRBV20-1, the J call TRBJ2-1; 14 positions match TRBD2. This CDR3 spans 19 amino acids. The germline gives CDR1 DFQATT, CDR2 SNEGSKA (reference sequence). Trimming cost V 3 bases and J 0 bases; bases outside gene matches: 10. The CDR3 loop is CSASLRTSGRQSSYNEQFF. Here the CDR3 DNA reads TGCAGTGCTAGTTTGCGGACTAGCGGGAGGCAGAGCTCCTACAATGAGCAGTTCTTC.

This clonotype was detected ten times or more. J is TRBJ2-7 and V is TRBV12-3 or TRBV12-4; the match to TRBD2 covers 9 bases. The CDR3 sequence is 15 residues long. Trimming cost V 4 bases and J 3 bases; bases outside gene matches: 7. DNA of the CDR3: TGTGCCAGCAGTTGGCGGGCTAGCGGGGTCTACGAGCAGTACTTC. It encodes CASSWRASGVYEQYF.

This clonotype showed up many times. This sequence joins TRBV7-2 and TRBJ2-7; 9 bases are a match to TRBD2. Losses at the gene ends were 1 base for V and 1 base for J; bases not matched to a gene: 5. The length of the CDR3 is 16 residues. Germline V gives CDR1 SGHTA, CDR2 FQGNSA. CDR3 amino acids: CASSLGTSGFSYEQYF. The CDR3 DNA is TGTGCCAGCAGCTTAGGAACTAGCGGGTTTTCCTACGAGCAGTACTTC.

The chain links TRBV7-2 to TRBJ2-2; TRBD1 or TRBD2 may be the D gene (5 bases each). This CDR3 spans 15 amino acids. The germline V gene has CDR1 SGHTA and CDR2 FQGNSA. Trimming shortened V by 4 bases and J by 6 bases, and 15 bases separated the two germline ends. The CDR3 nucleotides are TGTGCCAGCAGCTCACAGGAGGTCGGGGCCGGGGAGCTGTTTTTT. This gives the protein CASSSQEVGAGELFF. Combining the CDR3 with reference TRBV7-2 and TRBJ2-2 gives the whole variable domain GAGVSQSPSNKVTEKGKDVELRCDPISGHTALYWYRQSLGQGLEFLIYFQGNSAPDKSGLPSDRFSAERTGGSVSTLTIQRTQQEDSAVYLCASSSQEVGAGELFFGEGSRLTVL.

This clonotype was seen at least ten times. The chain combines TRBV12-3 or TRBV12-4 with TRBJ1-3; unclear D gene. Trimming shortened V by 0 bases and J by 4 bases, and 7 bases separated the two germline ends. The CDR3 has 14 residues. The CDR3 DNA reads as TGTGCCAGCAGTTTAGCGGGGTTCGGAAACACCATATATTTT. It yields the protein CASSLAGFGNTIYF.

This chain connects TRBV20-1 to TRBJ2-7; D gene uncertain. Per germline, CDR1 DFQATT and CDR2 SNEGSKA (reference sequence). CDR3 length equals 12 residues. V lost 6 bases to trimming and J lost 6 bases, with 15 bases between them. The CDR3 DNA sequence: TGCAGTGCGGAATACCGGGCTTCCGAGCAGTACTTC. Translation gives CSAEYRASEQYF.

This clonotype turned up a few times. V and J are TRBV7-9 and TRBJ1-2; no firm D call. The V gene lost 5 bases and the J gene lost 8 bases, with 15 bases spanning the gap. CDR3 size: 13 residues. CDR1 and CDR2 (germline): SEHNR, FQNEAQ (reference sequence). CDR3 DNA: TGTGCCAGCAGCGCAGGACCGCTGCAGGGCTACACCTTC. Residues: CASSAGPLQGYTF.

This clonotype was detected ten times or more. The V and J genes are TRBV20-1 and TRBJ2-1; no clear D. Trimming removed 0 bases at V and 8 bases at J, with 20 bases between. This CDR3 spans 16 amino acids. The germline V gene has CDR1 DFQATT and CDR2 SNEGSKA (reference sequence). CDR3 coding DNA: TGCAGTGCTAGAGATTATCGGTTACAAGGGCCCGATGAGCAGTTCTTC. Protein sequence: CSARDYRLQGPDEQFF.

This clonotype has at least ten counts. The missing conserved phenylalanine or tryptophan at the end of this CDR3 makes a read error likely. The DNA is omitted, as the CDR3 cannot be located on it reliably, and the CDR3 follows TCRdb's listing. The chain carries TRBV7-9 and TRBJ2-5; TRBD1, the D gene given by the table, was not confirmed from the DNA. Both ends counted, the CDR3 spans 10 residues. In germline, CDR1 is SEHNR, CDR2 FQNEAQ (reference sequence). This chain's CDR3 is CASSPSGQGD.